Below, one TCR beta chain is given with its context. Many counts were recorded for this clonotype. Its recognized antigen is unknown. Nothing much larger sits one base from this clone, and base qualities are not available. This entry comes from a study of molecular identifiers for immune sequencing clone quantification (dated by TCRdb to 2016 to 2018). With regard to the full study: For a replicate experiment, the RNA from either about 20,000 or 100,000 naive CD8 T cells was divided into five aliquots, and four of those aliquots went on to sequencing. This methods study used CD8 T cells to benchmark TCR RNA copy counting and molecular-identifier clustering-based TCR repertoire sequencing (MIDCIRS).

Libraries of naive CD8 T cells were generated from roughly 20,000 to 1,000,000 sorted cells, with 10%, 30% or 50% of the purified RNA used. On a BD FACSAria II, naive CD8 T cells were FACS-sorted as CD8+CD4-CCR7+CD45RA+ and collected into RLT Plus buffer. To test detection sensitivity, Jurkat RNA equal to ten TCR copies was added to samples of 20,000-1,000,000 naive CD8 T cells. Enrichment of CD8 T cells was done with RosetteSep CD8+ T Cell Enrichment Cocktail plus Ficoll-Paque, and ACK red cell lysis came afterward. Including cysteine and phenylalanine, the CDR3 has 14 amino acids. CDR3 DNA is the only sequence kept; it has 42 bases, read in frame from the first base. CDR1 DFQATT and CDR2 SNEGSKA were looked up in the germline V gene (reference sequence). V and J lose 2 bases and 6 bases, and a span of 16 bases separates them. To prepare the library, PCR was applied. This sample was sequenced with an Illumina HiSeq 4000. Bulk TCR libraries were made following a previously described method, with the TCR primers given in Table S5. The Qiagen AllPrep DNA/RNA kit was used to purify total RNA. Before any analysis, reads coming from multiple sequencing runs of the same library were combined into one pool. The original methods were these. Reads were retained only if an exact TCR constant sequence was present, and the retained reads were trimmed to 150 nt and grouped according to their 12-nt molecular barcodes. Within each barcode group, reads were sub-clustered at a 15% Levenshtein threshold, and quality-weighted consensus sequences were built per RNA molecule. Non-functional sequences were excluded, and lower-count sequences lying one edit away from another sequence were also excluded. Barcode sub-clusters with fewer than 20% of the maximum read count were removed, based on fitting two negative binomial distributions. In TCRdb, the public reads were trimmed at Q25 with fastp and aligned with MiXCR, with productive beta chains retained. Rows with one shared CDR3 protein collapse into an entry with the most common genes and DNA. The V and J calls come from TCRdb's annotation, not from the publication. In all, the sample holds 600,000 to 650,000 distinct CDR3 sequences, and around 20% of those were seen once. In total, the top ten clones hold roughly 0.85% of the sample.

What the study reported, not specific to this receptor: Spiked-in Jurkat TCR RNA equivalent to a single cell was reported to be detectable even among 750,000 to 1,000,000 naive CD8 T cells. When barcode sub-clustering was omitted, TCR diversity was inflated by chimeric consensus sequences, with chimeras reaching as high as 47%. Naive libraries contained spiked-in Jurkat TCR RNA (approximately ten copies' worth), which is not part of the donor repertoire. Modeling indicated about three TCR RNA copies recovered per cell, compared with roughly 9.7 by digital PCR, which implies a capture efficiency of approximately 30%. In CMV-specific effector cells, over 99% of molecules were held by clones above 20 RNA copies, whereas under 1% of molecules were held by such clones in naive cells. Highly expanded clone sizes could be underestimated because identical TCR molecules may share a barcode.

This sequence uses TRBV20-1 and TRBJ1-2, with the D gene not confidently named. The receptor comes from a human donor in good health. Some libraries in this study had Jurkat cell RNA spiked in. Sequencing input: naive CD8+ T cells from blood, with Jurkat cell RNA spiked in. Taken with the paper, the label for cell subset or site translates to: FACS-sorted CD8+CD4-CCR7+CD45RA+ naive T cells. The bases read TGCAGTGCTAGAATGGACCCAATTTTCGATGGCTACACCTTC. Its protein reads: CSARMDPIFDGYTF.